Given below is one T cell receptor (beta chain) in context. What it recognizes is unknown. A multiplex PCR was run with 60 Vbeta primers and 13 Jbeta primers. Data came from immunoSEQ multiplex PCR; TCRdb stores just in-frame clones and leaves some out. The top ten clones hold approximately 1.4% of a sample with 150,000 to 200,000 clones, more than 75% of them seen once. The entry originates in a study of cytomegalovirus exposure and HLA in healthy donors. Germline assignment: CDR1 SGHRS and CDR2 YFSETQ. The CDR3 consists of 14 residues. Germline trimming cut 8 bases from V and 2 bases from J; bases unmatched to any gene: 6. Study-level findings and limits: Among TCR beta chains, those listed as cytomegalovirus-associated numbered approximately 150. A few CMV-associated chains were confirmed in vitro to be specific for CMV antigens. One variant, a missense change in DCLRE1C, was linked in a later analysis to TCR beta V- and J-gene trimming.

The sequenced sample consisted of PBMCs. The TCR sequence derives from a man in his forties or fifties in good health and CMV-seronegative. This chain links TRBV5-1 with TRBJ2-1, with 8 bases identical to TRBD2. The CDR3 bases are TGCGCCAGTGTAAGCGGGAGTCCCTACAATGAGCAGTTCTTC. Translating gives CASVSGSPYNEQFF.